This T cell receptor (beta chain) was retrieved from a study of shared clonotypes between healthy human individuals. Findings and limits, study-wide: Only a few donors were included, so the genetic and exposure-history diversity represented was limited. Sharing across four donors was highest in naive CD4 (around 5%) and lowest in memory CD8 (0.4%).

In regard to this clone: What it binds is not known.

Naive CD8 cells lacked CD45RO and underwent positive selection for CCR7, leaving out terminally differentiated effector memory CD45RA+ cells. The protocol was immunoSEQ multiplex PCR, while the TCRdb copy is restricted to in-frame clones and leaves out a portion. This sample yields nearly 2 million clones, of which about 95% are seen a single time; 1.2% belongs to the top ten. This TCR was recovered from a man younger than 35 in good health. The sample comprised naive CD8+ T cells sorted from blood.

CDR3 bases: TGTGCCAGCAGCTTCCCGACAGGTACCACTGAAGCTTTCTTT. As protein: CASSFPTGTTEAFF. V and J are TRBV7-9 and TRBJ1-1; D might be TRBD1 (6 bases). Trimming shortened V by 3 bases and J by 4 bases, and 12 bases separated the two germline ends. The CDR3 is 14 amino acids. Germline V lookup: CDR1 SEHNR, CDR2 FQNEAQ (reference sequence).